These T cell receptor beta chains were read from a single sample in a study of T-cell reconstitution after alpha-beta-depleted transplantation in children. Each CDR3 protein gets one entry after TCRdb re-called the PCR reads with MiXCR. This sample yields some 120,000 distinct CDR3 sequences, of which under 13% are seen a single time; around 34% belongs to the top ten. The material sequenced was PBMCs, taken before TCRalphabeta/CD19-depleted stem cell transplant. The receptors come from a boy aged 2 to 10 with acute lymphoblastic leukemia, due to receive a stem cell transplant. CDR3s include the opening cysteine and the closing phenylalanine or tryptophan. Fields, in order: J gene, clone size, V gene, D gene, CDR3 DNA, CDR3 protein. D genes are given only for firm matches. A row's size may be missing; if present it is once, few, many or a size class.

TRBJ2-4	-	TRBV6-1	TRBD1	TGTGCCAGCAGCGGACCGGGACAGGCCAAAAACATTCAGTACTTC	CASSGPGQAKNIQYF
TRBJ1-2	many	TRBV6-1	-	TGTGCCAGCAGTGGGAGAGCTACCAAATTGGATGGCTACACCTTC	CASSGRATKLDGYTF
TRBJ2-5	many	TRBV7-2	-	TGTGCCAGCAGCTTAGGGAGCGGTGGGGGGGAGACCCAGTACTTC	CASSLGSGGGETQYF
TRBJ2-7	-	TRBV7-6	TRBD1	TGTGCCAGCAGCTCAACCAGGACAGGGAACAAAAAGCAGTACTTC	CASSSTRTGNKKQYF
TRBJ2-1	-	TRBV11-2	-	TGTGCCAGCAGCTTAGCCCCCCGGTACAGGGACAATGAGCAGTTCTTC	CASSLAPRYRDNEQFF
TRBJ2-6	-	TRBV29-1	TRBD1	TGCAGCGCCACCGGGACAGACTCTGGGGCCAACGTCCTGACTTTC	CSATGTDSGANVLTF
TRBJ2-1	few	TRBV4-1	TRBD2	TGCGCCAGCAGCCATCGGGGGGGGCCAGGGGCTATCTTC	CASSHRGGPGAIF
TRBJ1-2	-	TRBV6-1	TRBD1	TGTGCCAGCAGCCCACCTAGGACAGGGAAGAATTATGGCTACACCTTC	CASSPPRTGKNYGYTF
TRBJ2-5	-	TRBV5-1	-	TGCGCCAGCTGGAGTAGAGTGCAAGAGACCCAGTACTTC	CASWSRVQETQYF
TRBJ2-1	few	TRBV7-8	-	TGTGCCAGCAGCTTCCGGCGAGGGGGGTATAACAATGAGCAGTTCTTC	CASSFRRGGYNNEQFF
TRBJ2-3	-	TRBV7-9	TRBD2	TGTGCCAGCAGCCCCTGGACTAGCTGGGCAGATACGCAGTATTTT	CASSPWTSWADTQYF
TRBJ2-1	-	TRBV20-1	-	TGCAGTGCTATCCCACTAACCCCTTCCACCTACAATGAGCAGTTCTTC	CSAIPLTPSTYNEQFF
TRBJ2-1	-	TRBV19	-	TGTGCCAGTAGTATAGACGCGGAGGGGGGCGCGTTGGATGAGCAGTTCTTC	CASSIDAEGGALDEQFF
TRBJ1-6	many	TRBV7-8	-	TGTGCCAGCAGCCAGAGCTCCTATAATTCACCCCTCCACTTT	CASSQSSYNSPLHF
TRBJ2-1	-	TRBV6-5	TRBD2	TGTGCCAGCAGTTACTGGACTAGCGGGAGGACGGGGGAGCAGTTCTTC	CASSYWTSGRTGEQFF
TRBJ2-1	few	TRBV7-2	-	TGTGCCAGCAGCTTAAACCGGGTAGGAAATGAGCAGTTCTTC	CASSLNRVGNEQFF
TRBJ1-1	many	TRBV5-1	-	TGCGCCAGCAGCTTGGCCCGCCCAGGGGACCCTGAAGCTTTCTTT	CASSLARPGDPEAFF
TRBJ1-4	many	TRBV20-1	-	TGCAGTGCTAGAGATTTGAGGCAGTCAAATGAAAAACTGTTTTTT	CSARDLRQSNEKLFF
TRBJ2-3	few	TRBV4-2	-	TGTGCCAGCAGCCAAGTGGGGCTCCGTCTTACCACAATGGATACGCAGTATTTT	CASSQVGLRLTTMDTQYF
TRBJ1-5	few	TRBV19	TRBD1	TGTGCCAGTAGTGGGACAGGGAGTCAGCCCCAGCATTTT	CASSGTGSQPQHF
TRBJ1-1	-	TRBV6-1	-	TGTGCCAGCAGTGATGAGTGGGTAGGAGTCAACACTGAAGCTTTCTTT	CASSDEWVGVNTEAFF
TRBJ2-5	-	TRBV5-1	-	TGCGCCAGCAGCTTGGGGCAGGGAAGGGAGACCCAGTACTTC	CASSLGQGRETQYF
TRBJ1-2	-	TRBV25-1	-	TGTGCCAGCAGTGAATTGGGAGGCAGGGCAGGGCCCTCCTCTAACTATGGCTACACCTTC	CASSELGGRAGPSSNYGYTF
TRBJ1-1	many	TRBV5-1	-	TGCGCCAGCAGCTCTAGGGGGTACGGAGCTTTCTTT	CASSSRGYGAFF
TRBJ2-5	few	TRBV2	-	TGTGCCAGTCAACAAGAGACCCAGTACTTC	CASQQETQYF
TRBJ1-2	-	TRBV11-2	-	TGTGCCAGCAGGACAAAGGGGGACCCCTACTTC	CASRTKGDPYF
TRBJ2-1	few	TRBV7-9	-	TGTGCCAGCAGCTTAACGAGGTCAGAAAATGAGCAGTTCTTC	CASSLTRSENEQFF
TRBJ1-5	-	TRBV3-1	-	TGTGCCAGCAGCCCAGACAGCGGTTGGCAGCCCCAGCATTTT	CASSPDSGWQPQHF
TRBJ2-1	few	TRBV14	TRBD1	TGTGCCAGCAGGACCGACAGGGTGGATGAGCAGTTCTTC	CASRTDRVDEQFF
TRBJ2-7	-	TRBV7-9	-	TGTGCCAGCAGCTTAGCGTCGTACAACGAGCAGTACTTC	CASSLASYNEQYF
TRBJ2-3	-	TRBV5-1	-	TGCGCCAGCAGCTTGAATAACCCGGTAGATACGCAGTATTTT	CASSLNNPVDTQYF
TRBJ1-5	few	TRBV28	TRBD1	TGTGCCAGCTTGACGGACAGGGCTCTTTCAGCCCAGCATTTT	CASLTDRALSAQHF
TRBJ2-2	many	TRBV7-9	TRBD2	TGTGCCACCGGAACCGGGACTAGCGGGTATCTCACCGGGGAGCTGTTTTTT	CATGTGTSGYLTGELFF
TRBJ2-1	many	TRBV7-6	-	TGTGCCAGCAGCCCCCGCTCGGCTACACTTGAGCAGTTCTTC	CASSPRSATLEQFF
TRBJ2-5	many	TRBV12-3/TRBV12-4	-	TGTGCCAGCAGTTATCCCGGGGGAAAAGAGACCCAGTACTTC	CASSYPGGKETQYF